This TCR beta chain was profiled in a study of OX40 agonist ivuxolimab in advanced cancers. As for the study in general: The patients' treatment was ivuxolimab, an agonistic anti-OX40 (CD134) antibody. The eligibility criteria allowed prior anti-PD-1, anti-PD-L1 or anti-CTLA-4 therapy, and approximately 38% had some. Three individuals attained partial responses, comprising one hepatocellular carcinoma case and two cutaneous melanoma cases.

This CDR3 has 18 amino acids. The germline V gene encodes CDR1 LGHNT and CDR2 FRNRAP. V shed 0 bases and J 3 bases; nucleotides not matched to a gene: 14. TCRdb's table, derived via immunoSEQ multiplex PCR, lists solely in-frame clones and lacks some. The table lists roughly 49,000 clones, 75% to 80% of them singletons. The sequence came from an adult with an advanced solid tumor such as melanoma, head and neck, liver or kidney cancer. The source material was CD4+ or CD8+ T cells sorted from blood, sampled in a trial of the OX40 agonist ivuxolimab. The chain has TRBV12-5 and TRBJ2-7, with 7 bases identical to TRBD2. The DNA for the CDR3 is TGTGCTAGTGGTTTGGTACCCCCGCGGTACCGGGAGGACTACGAGCAGTACTTC. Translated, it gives CASGLVPPRYREDYEQYF.